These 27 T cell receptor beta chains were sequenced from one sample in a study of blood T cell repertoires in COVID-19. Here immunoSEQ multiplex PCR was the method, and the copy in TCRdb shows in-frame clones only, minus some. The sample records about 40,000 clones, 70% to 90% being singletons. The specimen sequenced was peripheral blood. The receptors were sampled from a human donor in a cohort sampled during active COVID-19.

CDR3 region: CASSLRTSLNEQYF. The CDR3 DNA sequence: TGTGCCAGCAGCCTTAGGACTAGTTTGAACGAGCAGTACTTC. The J gene is TRBJ2-7, the V gene TRBV3-1 (or the pseudogene TRBV3-2); TRBD2 aligns across 7 bases. From germline, CDR1 is LGHDT and CDR2 YNNKEL (reference sequence). CDR3 size: 14 residues. Losses at the gene ends were 4 bases for V and 5 bases for J; bases not matched to a gene: 8.

CDR3 residues: CASNGGEEKLFF. CDR3 DNA: TGTGCCAGCAATGGTGGGGAGGAAAAACTGTTTTTT. The genes are TRBV2 and TRBJ1-4, with D uncertain. V was cut by 7 bases and J by 8 bases, with 11 bases left in between. Per germline, CDR1 SNHLY and CDR2 FYNNEI. This CDR3 region has 12 residues.

CDR3 DNA: TGTGCCAGCAGCTCATCATGGGCGCAAGAGACCCAGTACTTC. It specifies CASSSSWAQETQYF. The chain combines TRBV6-5 with TRBJ2-5; D not certain. The CDR3 spans 14 residues. V was shortened by 6 bases and J by 2 bases, with 13 bases between the two germline ends. Germline assignment: CDR1 MNHEY and CDR2 SVGAGI.

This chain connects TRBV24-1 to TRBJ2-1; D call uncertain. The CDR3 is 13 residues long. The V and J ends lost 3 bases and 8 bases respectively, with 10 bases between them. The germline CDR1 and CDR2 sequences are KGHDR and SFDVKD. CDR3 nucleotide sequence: TGTGCCACCAGTGATCAAGGTGGAGATGAGCAGTTCTTC. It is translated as CATSDQGGDEQFF.

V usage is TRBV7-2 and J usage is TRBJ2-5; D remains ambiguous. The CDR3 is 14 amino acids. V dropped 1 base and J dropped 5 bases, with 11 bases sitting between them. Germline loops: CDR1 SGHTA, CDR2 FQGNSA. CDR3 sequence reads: CASSLGASFETQYF. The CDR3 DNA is TGTGCCAGCAGCTTAGGGGCCTCCTTCGAGACCCAGTACTTC. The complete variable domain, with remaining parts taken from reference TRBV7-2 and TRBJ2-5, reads GAGVSQSPSNKVTEKGKDVELRCDPISGHTALYWYRQSLGQGLEFLIYFQGNSAPDKSGLPSDRFSAERTGGSVSTLTIQRTQQEDSAVYLCASSLGASFETQYFGPGTRLLVL.

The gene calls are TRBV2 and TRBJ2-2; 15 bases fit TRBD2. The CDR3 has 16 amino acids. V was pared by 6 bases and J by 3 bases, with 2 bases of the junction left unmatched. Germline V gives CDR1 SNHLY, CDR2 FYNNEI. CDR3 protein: CASSGTSGGHTGELFF. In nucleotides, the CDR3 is TGTGCCAGCAGCGGGACTAGCGGGGGGCACACCGGGGAGCTGTTTTTT.

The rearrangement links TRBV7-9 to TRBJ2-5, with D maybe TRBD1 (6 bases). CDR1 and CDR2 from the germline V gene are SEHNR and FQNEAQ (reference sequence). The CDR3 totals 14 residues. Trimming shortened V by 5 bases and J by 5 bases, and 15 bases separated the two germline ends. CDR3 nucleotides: TGTGCCAGCAGCCTTAGGACAGAAACGGAGACCCAGTACTTC. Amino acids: CASSLRTETETQYF.

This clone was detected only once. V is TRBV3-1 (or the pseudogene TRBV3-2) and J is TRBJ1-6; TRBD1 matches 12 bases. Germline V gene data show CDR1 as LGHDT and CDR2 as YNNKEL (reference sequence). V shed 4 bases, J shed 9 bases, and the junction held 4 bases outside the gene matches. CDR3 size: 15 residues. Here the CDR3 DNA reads TGTGCCAGCAGCCCCGGGACAGGGGGCCCTTCACCCCTCCACTTT. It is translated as CASSPGTGGPSPLHF.

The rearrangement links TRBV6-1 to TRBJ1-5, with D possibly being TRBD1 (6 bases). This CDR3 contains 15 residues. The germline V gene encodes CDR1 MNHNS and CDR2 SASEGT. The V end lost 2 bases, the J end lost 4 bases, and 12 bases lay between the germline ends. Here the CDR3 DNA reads TGTGCCAGCAGTGAAAAGGGGACACCAAATCAGCCCCAGCATTTT. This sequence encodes CASSEKGTPNQPQHF.

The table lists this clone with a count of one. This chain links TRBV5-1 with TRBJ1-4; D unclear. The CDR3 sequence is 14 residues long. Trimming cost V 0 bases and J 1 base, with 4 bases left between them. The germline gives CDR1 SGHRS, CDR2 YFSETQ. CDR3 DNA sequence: TGCGCCAGCAGCTTGGACAGAACTAATGAAAAACTGTTTTTT. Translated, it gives CASSLDRTNEKLFF.

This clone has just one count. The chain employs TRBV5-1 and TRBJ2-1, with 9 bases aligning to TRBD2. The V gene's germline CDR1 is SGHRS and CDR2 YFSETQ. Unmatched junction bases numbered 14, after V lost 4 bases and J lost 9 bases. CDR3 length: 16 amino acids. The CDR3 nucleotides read TGCGCCAGCAGCGCCGCCCAGGGGCTAGCGGGAACTGAGCAGTTCTTC. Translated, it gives CASSAAQGLAGTEQFF.

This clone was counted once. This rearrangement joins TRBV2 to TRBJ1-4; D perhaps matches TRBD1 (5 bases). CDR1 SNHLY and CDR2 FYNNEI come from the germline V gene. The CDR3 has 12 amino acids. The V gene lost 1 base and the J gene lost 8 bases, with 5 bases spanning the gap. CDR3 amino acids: CASSEEGEKLFF. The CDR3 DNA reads TGTGCCAGCAGTGAAGAGGGGGAAAAACTGTTTTTT.

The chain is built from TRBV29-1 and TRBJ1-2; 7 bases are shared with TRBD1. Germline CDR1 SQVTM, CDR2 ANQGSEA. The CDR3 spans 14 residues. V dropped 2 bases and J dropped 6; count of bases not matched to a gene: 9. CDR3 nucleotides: TGCAGCGTTGAATCTTCGGAGGGGGCACATGGCTACACCTTC. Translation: CSVESSEGAHGYTF.

The CDR3 DNA is TGTGCCAGCAGCCCTAGCGGGGGGACTACCGGGGAGCTGTTTTTT. Protein sequence: CASSPSGGTTGELFF. The rearrangement uses TRBV5-4 and TRBJ2-2, with 11 bases matching TRBD2. Trimming removed 4 bases from V and 5 bases from J; junction bases left unmatched: 4. Germline V CDR1 and CDR2: SGHNT, YYREEE (reference sequence). The length of the CDR3 is 15 residues.

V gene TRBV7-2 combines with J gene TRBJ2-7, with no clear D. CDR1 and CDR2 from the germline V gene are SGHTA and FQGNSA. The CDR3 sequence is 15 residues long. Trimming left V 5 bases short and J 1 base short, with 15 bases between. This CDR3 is CASSLAQVVSYEQYF. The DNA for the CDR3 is TGTGCCAGCAGCCTTGCCCAGGTTGTATCCTACGAGCAGTACTTC.

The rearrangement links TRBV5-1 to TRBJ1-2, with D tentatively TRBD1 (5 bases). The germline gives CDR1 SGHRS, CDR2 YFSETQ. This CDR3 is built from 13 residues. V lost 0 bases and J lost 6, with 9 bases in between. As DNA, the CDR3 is TGCGCCAGCAGCTTGGAGGGGCAGGATGGCTACACCTTC. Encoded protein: CASSLEGQDGYTF.

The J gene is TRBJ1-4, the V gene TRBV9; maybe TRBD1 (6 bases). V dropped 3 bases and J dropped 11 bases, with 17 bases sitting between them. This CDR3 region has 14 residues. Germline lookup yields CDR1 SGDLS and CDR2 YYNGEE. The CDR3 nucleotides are TGTGCCAGCAGCGAGGACAGCTACGGTGGTAAACTGTTTTTT. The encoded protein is CASSEDSYGGKLFF.

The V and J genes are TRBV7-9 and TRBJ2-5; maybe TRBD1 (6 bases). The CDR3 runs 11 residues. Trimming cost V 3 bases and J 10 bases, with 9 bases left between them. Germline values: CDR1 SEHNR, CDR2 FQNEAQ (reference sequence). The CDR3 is CASSFQGIQYF. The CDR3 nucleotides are TGTGCCAGCAGCTTCCAGGGGATCCAGTACTTC.

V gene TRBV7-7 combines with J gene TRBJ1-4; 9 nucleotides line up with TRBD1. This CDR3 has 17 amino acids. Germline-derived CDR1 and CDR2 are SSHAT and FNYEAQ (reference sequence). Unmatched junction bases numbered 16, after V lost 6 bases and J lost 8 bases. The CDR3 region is CASSPARGTGGGEKLFF. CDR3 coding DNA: TGTGCCAGCAGTCCCGCGCGGGGAACAGGGGGCGGAGAAAAACTGTTTTTT.

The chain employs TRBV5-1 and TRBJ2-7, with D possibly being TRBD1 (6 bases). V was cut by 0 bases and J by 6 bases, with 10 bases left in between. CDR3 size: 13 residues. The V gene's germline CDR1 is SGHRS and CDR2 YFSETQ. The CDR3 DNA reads TGCGCCAGCAGCTTGGGGCCCAGGGGCGAGCAGTACTTC. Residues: CASSLGPRGEQYF.

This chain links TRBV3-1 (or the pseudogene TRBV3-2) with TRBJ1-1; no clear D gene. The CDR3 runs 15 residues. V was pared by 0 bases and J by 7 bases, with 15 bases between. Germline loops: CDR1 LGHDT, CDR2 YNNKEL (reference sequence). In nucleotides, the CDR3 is TGTGCCAGCAGCCAAGAACTGGCACAGCAAAATGAAGCTTTCTTT. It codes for CASSQELAQQNEAFF.

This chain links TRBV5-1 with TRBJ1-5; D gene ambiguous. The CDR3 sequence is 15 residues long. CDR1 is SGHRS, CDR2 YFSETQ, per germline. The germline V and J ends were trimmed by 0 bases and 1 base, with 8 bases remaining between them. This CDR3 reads CASSLGGRSNQPQHF. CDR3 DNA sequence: TGCGCCAGCAGCTTGGGTGGCAGGAGCAATCAGCCCCAGCATTTT.

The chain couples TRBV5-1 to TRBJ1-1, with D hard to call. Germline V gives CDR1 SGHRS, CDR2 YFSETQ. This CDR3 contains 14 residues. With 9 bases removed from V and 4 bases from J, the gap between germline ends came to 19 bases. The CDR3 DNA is TGCGCCACCAGTGAGGGCAGCCTGGGCACTGAAGCTTTCTTT. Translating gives CATSEGSLGTEAFF.

CDR3 region: CASSFPGGETQYF. CDR3 bases: TGTGCCAGCAGCTTTCCAGGGGGAGAGACCCAGTACTTC. The chain uses TRBV7-9 and TRBJ2-5; 7 bases align to TRBD1. This CDR3 comprises 13 residues. The junction had 2 bases not matched to a gene; V was cut back by 3 bases and J by 4 bases. CDR1 and CDR2 from the germline V gene are SEHNR and FQNEAQ (reference sequence).

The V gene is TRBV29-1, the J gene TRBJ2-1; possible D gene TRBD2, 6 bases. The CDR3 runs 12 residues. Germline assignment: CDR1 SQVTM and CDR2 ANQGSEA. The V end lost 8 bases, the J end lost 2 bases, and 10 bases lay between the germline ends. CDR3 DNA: TGCAGCTGCGCGGGGACCTACAATGAGCAGTTCTTC. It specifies CSCAGTYNEQFF.

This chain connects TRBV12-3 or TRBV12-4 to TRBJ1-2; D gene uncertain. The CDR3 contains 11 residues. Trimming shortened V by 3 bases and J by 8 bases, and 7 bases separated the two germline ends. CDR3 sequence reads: CASSFTGGYTF. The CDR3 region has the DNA TGTGCCAGCAGTTTTACCGGGGGCTACACCTTC.

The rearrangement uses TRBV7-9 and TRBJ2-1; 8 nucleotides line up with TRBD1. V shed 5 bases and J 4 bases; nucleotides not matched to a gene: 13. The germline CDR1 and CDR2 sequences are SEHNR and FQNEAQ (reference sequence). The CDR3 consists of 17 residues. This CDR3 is CASSPRIGDRLYNEQFF. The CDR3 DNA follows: TGTGCCAGCAGCCCACGTATAGGGGACAGGCTTTACAATGAGCAGTTCTTC.